This T cell receptor (beta chain) was documented in a study of cytomegalovirus exposure and HLA in healthy donors. Study-level findings and limits: Later, an analysis showed that TCR beta chains associated with HLA were more clonally expanded than others that were equally common.

PCR employed 60 Vbeta and 13 Jbeta primers. Using immunoSEQ multiplex PCR, the repertoire was profiled, and TCRdb retains in-frame clones only, with some absent. Here the sample spans about 160,000 clones, roughly 80% being singletons. The V gene lost 0 bases and the J gene lost 6 bases, with 13 bases spanning the gap. This CDR3 spans 14 amino acids. Germline V gene sequence: CDR1 SGHKS, CDR2 YYEKEE (reference sequence). On this clone: Its antigen remains unknown.

The sequence derives from a female donor in good health and CMV-seronegative. This chain joins TRBV5-5 and TRBJ2-7; the D gene is possibly TRBD1 (6 bases). Sample: PBMCs. The CDR3 coding sequence is TGTGCCAGCAGCTTGGTTTCAGGGGCGCGCGAGCAGTACTTC. It specifies CASSLVSGAREQYF.